This T cell receptor beta chain is from a study of T cell responses to AZD1222 COVID-19 vaccine listed by TCRdb under 2021. Regarding the complete study: AZD1222 recipients given second doses at about 4 weeks or at about 12 weeks were pooled, since spike-specific TCR depth and breadth were not found to differ between the two schedules. Enrollment into the trials was organized by age into subgroups of 18-55, 56-69 and 70-plus years, and those subgroups contained about 150, 27 and 61 TCR-sequenced participants, respectively. TCR sequencing covered over 230 trial participants: about 210 given two doses of AZD1222 and about 26 given two doses of MenACWY control vaccine. Broad study findings and their caveats: Participants were mostly white British and included more females than males, and it was suggested by the authors that clonal diversity may have been underestimated. After two AZD1222 doses, both the breadth and the depth of spike-specific TCRs were significantly higher than at day 0 and than in MenACWY recipients. Nearly half of unique spike-specific TCRs reportedly recognized epitopes outside regions mutated in the B.1.351 and B.1.1.7 variants. Conclusions about previously exposed vaccinees were limited because only a handful of AZD1222 recipients were SARS-CoV-2 seropositive at baseline. Because no day 14 peak-response samples were available, the repertoires could be characterized only after the peak T cell response. Vaccine-associated CD4 TCRs spanned the whole spike protein, with dominant responses in regions 160-218 and 743-854. The 56-69-year group was small, and its depth increase did not reach significance, likely because of low power.

The CDR3 regions of human TCRbeta chains were analyzed by immunosequencing. The authors' pipeline ran thus. TCRs in the repertoires were matched against a reference library of SARS-CoV-2-specific TCRs that had been generated with the MIRA antigen-specificity platform. Breadth meant the fraction of unique TCRs that were SARS-CoV-2-associated, whereas depth meant the fraction of total T cells that were SARS-CoV-2-associated. Using the MIRA data, each spike-specific TCR was assigned both to the spike region to which the TCR was reactive and to a CD4 or CD8 class. Log10-transformed breadth and depth values were compared by one-way ANOVA with Sidak's multiple comparisons tests. TCRdb took over this immuneACCESS table, retaining in-frame rearrangements with V and J assigned. Such tables are incomplete; in checked studies, under half of the missing clones stem from an unresolved V gene, and the remainder is unexplained. The DNA was the basis for D and trimming; V, J and clone size are from that table. The sample table holds under 100,000 clones, of which around nine tenths were seen once. The ten largest clonotypes hold approximately 2.8% of the sample.

V and J lose 4 bases and 0 bases, and a span of 10 bases separates them. CDR1 and CDR2, per the germline V gene, are SGDLS and YYNGEE. The CDR3 goes from the cysteine to the phenylalanine over 14 residues. The kept DNA is CDR3 alone, 42 bases in frame from the first base. Explained via the paper, the time point label denotes: baseline before first vaccination. Vaccinee samples were obtained from the UK trials COV001 and COV002, which included a single-blind randomized controlled phase 2/3 trial of AZD1222 (ChAdOx1 nCoV-19) in healthy adults. Trial participant PBMC samples were collected at day 0 and day 28 after the second dose for TCRbeta chain sequencing. Concerning this clone: No antigen is known for it. No base qualities exist here, and no much larger clone lies one base off it.

The sample consisted of peripheral blood, taken on day 0 of AZD1222 vaccination. The source of this sequence is an adult in good health. Rearrangement joined TRBV9 to TRBJ1-1, with the D gene call left open. In nucleotide form, the sequence is TGTGCCAGCAGCCTAAGCCCGCTGAACACTGAAGCTTTCTTT. Its protein reads: CASSLSPLNTEAFF. Extended through the reference TRBV9 and TRBJ1-1 proteins, this CDR3 yields the full variable domain: DSGVTQTPKHLITATGQRVTLRCSPRSGDLSVYWYQQSLDQGLQFLIQYYNGEERAKGNILERFSAQQFPDLHSELNLSSLELGDSALYFCASSLSPLNTEAFFGQGTRLTVV.